These 23 T cell receptor beta chains originate from one sample sequenced in a study of OX40 agonist ivuxolimab in advanced cancers. Assay: immunoSEQ multiplex PCR; the TCRdb copy retains only in-frame clones and omits some. The sample yields 150,000 to 170,000 clones, approximately 94% seen once. The sample was CD4+ or CD8+ T cells sorted from blood, taken in a trial of the OX40 agonist ivuxolimab. The source is an adult with an advanced solid tumor such as melanoma, head and neck, liver or kidney cancer.

This chain links TRBV5-1 with TRBJ2-5; TRBD1 matches 9 bases. The junction had 3 bases not matched to a gene; V was cut back by 4 bases and J by 5 bases. CDR1 and CDR2 (germline): SGHRS, YFSETQ. There are 13 residues in the CDR3. CDR3 residues: CASSVTGGETQYF. The CDR3, as DNA: TGCGCCAGCAGCGTCACAGGGGGCGAGACCCAGTACTTC.

J is TRBJ2-7 and V is TRBV5-8; no clear D gene. Trimming shortened V by 1 base and J by 3 bases, and 14 bases separated the two germline ends. CDR1 is SGHTS and CDR2 is YDEGEE in the germline V gene. CDR3 length equals 15 residues. The CDR3 loop reads CASSLIVHYGYEQYF. The CDR3 DNA reads TGTGCCAGCAGCTTGATAGTGCACTACGGCTACGAGCAGTACTTC.

The rearrangement links TRBV4-1 to TRBJ2-5, with D unclear. Germline assignment: CDR1 MGHRA and CDR2 YSYEKL. V lost 0 bases, J lost 4 bases, and 15 bases lay in between. The CDR3 has 16 amino acids. Written as DNA, the CDR3 is TGCGCCAGCAGCCAAGAAACCGGTCCGAGAGGAGAGACCCAGTACTTC. Amino acids: CASSQETGPRGETQYF.

The chain recombines TRBV7-2 with TRBJ1-3; D not certain. V was cut by 0 bases and J by 5 bases, with 11 bases left in between. Germline CDR1 reads SGHTA; CDR2 reads FQGNSA. The CDR3 consists of 15 residues. CDR3 residues: CASSLAQAFRNTIYF. The CDR3 region has the DNA TGTGCCAGCAGCTTAGCGCAGGCGTTCCGAAACACCATATATTTT.

This clone occurred once. V is TRBV13 and J is TRBJ2-7; the D is unclear. The germline CDR1 and CDR2 sequences are PRHDT and FYEKMQ (reference sequence). The V end lost 4 bases, the J end lost 3 bases, and 10 bases lay between the germline ends. CDR3 length equals 13 residues. CDR3 DNA: TGTGCCAGCAGCTCAAGACGGAGCTACGAGCAGTACTTC. Protein: CASSSRRSYEQYF.

The chain uses TRBV30 and TRBJ1-3; TRBD1 agrees at 7 bases. The CDR3 is 13 amino acids. The J segment lost 1 base and the V segment lost 4 bases, leaving 1 base of the junction unmatched. Germline assignment: CDR1 GTSNPN and CDR2 SVGIG (reference sequence). CDR3 nucleotides: TGTGCCTGGACAGGGGGGTCTGGAAACACCATATATTTT. It codes for CAWTGGSGNTIYF.

The CDR3 sequence is CASSPSTGPGEQYF. In DNA form, the CDR3 reads TGTGCCAGCTCACCTAGTACTGGGCCTGGCGAGCAGTACTTC. The gene calls are TRBV18 and TRBJ2-7; D is uncertain. There are 14 residues in the CDR3. V was shortened by 3 bases and J by 6 bases, with 15 bases between the two germline ends. Germline V gene lookup returns CDR1 KGHSH and CDR2 LQKENI.

The chain combines TRBV28 with TRBJ1-6, with D hard to call. This CDR3 spans 12 amino acids. The germline gives CDR1 MDHEN, CDR2 SYDVKM. Trimming removed 4 bases at V and 8 bases at J, with 6 bases between. CDR3 DNA sequence: TGTGCCAGCAGTTCGGGTTATTCACCCCTCCACTTT. This codes for CASSSGYSPLHF.

The V call is TRBV2, the J call TRBJ2-2; no firm D call. This CDR3 spans 11 amino acids. Trimming took off 6 bases at V and 7 bases at J, with 6 bases between the two ends. Germline values: CDR1 SNHLY, CDR2 FYNNEI. The CDR3 protein is CASRTNGELFF. The CDR3 DNA reads as TGTGCCAGCAGGACGAACGGGGAGCTGTTTTTT.

This clone appeared once. V gene TRBV4-1 combines with J gene TRBJ2-4, with D possibly being TRBD2 (5 bases). The CDR3 contains 16 residues. Germline assignment: CDR1 MGHRA and CDR2 YSYEKL. The V end lost 2 bases, the J end lost 1 base, and 12 bases lay between the germline ends. CDR3 in amino acids: CASSQSSGKAKNIQYF. In DNA form, the CDR3 reads TGCGCCAGCAGCCAATCGTCGGGGAAGGCCAAAAACATTCAGTACTTC.

The CDR3: CASGTLYGYTF. The CDR3 nucleotides are TGTGCCAGTGGGACCCTCTATGGCTACACCTTC. The chain joins TRBV11-2 to TRBJ1-2; TRBD1 might be the D (5 bases). The CDR3 consists of 11 residues. Germline V lookup: CDR1 SGHAT, CDR2 FQNNGV. Trimming pared 9 bases from V and 4 bases from J, leaving 9 bases between.

The chain links TRBV6-5 to TRBJ1-3; D is undetermined. This CDR3 comprises 13 residues. Germline loops: CDR1 MNHEY, CDR2 SVGAGI. The V gene lost 8 bases and the J gene lost 4 bases, with 12 bases spanning the gap. CDR3 residues: CASSDSGGNTIYF. The CDR3 bases are TGTGCCAGCTCTGACTCTGGAGGAAACACCATATATTTT.

The chain has TRBV5-8 and TRBJ2-3, with 15 bases lining up with TRBD2. Unmatched junction bases numbered 1, after V lost 3 bases and J lost 5 bases. The CDR3 loop spans 15 amino acids. From germline, CDR1 is SGHTS and CDR2 YDEGEE. The CDR3: CASSSGLAGGDTQYF. DNA of the CDR3: TGTGCCAGCAGCTCGGGACTAGCGGGGGGAGATACGCAGTATTTT.

The chain is built from TRBV11-1 and TRBJ1-3; D is possibly TRBD1 (6 bases). Per germline, CDR1 SGHAT and CDR2 FQDESV (reference sequence). V lost 3 bases and J 4 bases, leaving 13 bases between the germline ends. CDR3 size: 15 residues. The CDR3: CASSFFQGSGNTIYF. The CDR3 bases are TGTGCCAGCAGCTTCTTCCAGGGGTCCGGAAACACCATATATTTT.

This clone appeared a single time. V usage is TRBV7-2 and J usage is TRBJ1-1, with 7 bases fitting TRBD1. Germline V CDR1 and CDR2: SGHTA, FQGNSA. The V segment lost 7 bases and the J segment 4 bases; nucleotides outside the gene matches: 9. CDR3 length: 14 residues. The CDR3 coding sequence is TGTGCCAGCAACACCGGAACAGGGGCCACTGAAGCTTTCTTT. Its translation is CASNTGTGATEAFF. Full variable domain (outside the CDR3, taken from reference TRBV7-2 and TRBJ1-1): GAGVSQSPSNKVTEKGKDVELRCDPISGHTALYWYRQSLGQGLEFLIYFQGNSAPDKSGLPSDRFSAERTGGSVSTLTIQRTQQEDSAVYLCASNTGTGATEAFFGQGTRLTVV.

The table lists this clone with a few counts. This chain joins TRBV19 and TRBJ2-1, with 8 bases aligning to TRBD1. J lost 2 bases, V lost 0 bases, and 0 bases had no gene match. Germline lookup yields CDR1 LNHDA and CDR2 SQIVND (reference sequence). The length of the CDR3 is 15 residues. CDR3 amino acids: CASSIEDRAYNEQFF. The CDR3 nucleotides read TGTGCCAGTAGTATAGAGGACAGGGCCTACAATGAGCAGTTCTTC. Full variable domain (remainder filled in from reference TRBV19 and TRBJ2-1): DGGITQSPKYLFRKEGQNVTLSCEQNLNHDAMYWYRQDPGQGLRLIYYSQIVNDFQKGDIAEGYSVSREKKESFPLTVTSAQKNPTAFYLCASSIEDRAYNEQFFGPGTRLTVL.

The chain is built from TRBV14 and TRBJ2-7; maybe TRBD1 (6 bases). V shed 1 base and J shed 3 bases, with 22 bases lying between them. The CDR3 is 18 amino acids. Germline CDR1 SGHDN, CDR2 FVKESK. CDR3 sequence: CASSQVIGQRGSFYEQYF. The CDR3 DNA reads as TGTGCCAGCAGCCAAGTTATCGGACAGAGGGGCTCCTTCTACGAGCAGTACTTC.

CDR3 in DNA: TGCGCCAGCAGTAAGTTACAGGGGCACGAGCAGTACTTC. It translates to CASSKLQGHEQYF. The chain carries TRBV10-1 and TRBJ2-7; 7 nucleotides line up with TRBD1. The CDR3 sequence is 13 residues long. Per the germline V gene, CDR1 is WNHNN and CDR2 is SYGVQD (reference sequence). J gave up 5 bases and V 5 bases, and 6 bases lay outside the gene matches.

This chain joins TRBV19 and TRBJ1-1; no clear D gene. Trimming removed 3 bases from V and 11 bases from J, with 10 bases in between. The CDR3 consists of 11 residues. Germline V gene sequence: CDR1 LNHDA, CDR2 SQIVND (reference sequence). In DNA, the CDR3 is TGTGCCAGTAGTATTACAGTGGGCGCTTTCTTT. This sequence encodes CASSITVGAFF. Full variable domain (outside the CDR3, taken from reference TRBV19 and TRBJ1-1): DGGITQSPKYLFRKEGQNVTLSCEQNLNHDAMYWYRQDPGQGLRLIYYSQIVNDFQKGDIAEGYSVSREKKESFPLTVTSAQKNPTAFYLCASSITVGAFFGQGTRLTVV.

In DNA form, the CDR3 reads TGCGCCAGCAGCTCGGGACTTGGGAATTCACCCCTCCACTTT. Protein product: CASSSGLGNSPLHF. V gene TRBV5-1 combines with J gene TRBJ1-6; the D gene is possibly TRBD1 (5 bases). Trimming pared 3 bases from V and 7 bases from J, leaving 11 bases between. CDR3 length: 14 amino acids. Germline V gives CDR1 SGHRS, CDR2 YFSETQ.

The V gene is TRBV15, the J gene TRBJ1-3; D is ambiguous. CDR1 and CDR2 from the germline V gene are LNHNV and YYDKDF (reference sequence). There are 15 residues in the CDR3. Trimming shortened V by 4 bases and J by 0 bases, and 10 bases separated the two germline ends. CDR3 sequence: CATSKRWSSGNTIYF. The CDR3 nucleotides are TGTGCCACCAGCAAGAGATGGAGCTCTGGAAACACCATATATTTT.

This sequence joins TRBV5-1 and TRBJ1-3; TRBD1 aligns across 8 bases. CDR1 and CDR2 from the germline V gene are SGHRS and YFSETQ. This CDR3 contains 15 residues. The J segment lost 2 bases and the V segment lost 2 bases, leaving 3 bases of the junction unmatched. The CDR3 spells CASSLSDRAGNTIYF. As DNA, the CDR3 is TGCGCCAGCAGCTTATCGGACAGGGCTGGAAACACCATATATTTT.

The rearrangement links TRBV9 to TRBJ2-3, with 14 bases matching TRBD2. This CDR3 comprises 17 residues. CDR1 SGDLS and CDR2 YYNGEE come from the germline V gene. The V gene end was trimmed by 0 bases and the J gene end by 6 bases; junction bases not matched to a gene: 6. The CDR3 sequence is CASSVGGGTSGSDTQYF. CDR3 nucleotide sequence: TGTGCCAGCAGCGTAGGGGGAGGGACTAGCGGGAGTGATACGCAGTATTTT.